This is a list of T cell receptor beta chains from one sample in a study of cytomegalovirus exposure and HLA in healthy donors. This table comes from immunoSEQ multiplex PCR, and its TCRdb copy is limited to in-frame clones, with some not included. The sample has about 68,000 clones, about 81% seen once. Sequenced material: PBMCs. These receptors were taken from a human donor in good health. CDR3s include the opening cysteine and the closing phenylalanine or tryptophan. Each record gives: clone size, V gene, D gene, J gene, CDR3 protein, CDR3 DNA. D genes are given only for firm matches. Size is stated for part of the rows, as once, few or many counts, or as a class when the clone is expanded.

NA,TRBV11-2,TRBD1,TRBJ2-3,CASSFDRVGTDTQYF,TGTGCCAGCAGCTTTGACAGGGTGGGCACAGATACGCAGTATTTT
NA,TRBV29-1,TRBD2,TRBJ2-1,CSVDRGGEQFF,TGCAGCGTGGACCGGGGGGGTGAGCAGTTCTTC
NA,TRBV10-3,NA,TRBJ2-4,CAISDNESPSKNIQYF,TGTGCCATCAGTGACAATGAGAGCCCATCCAAAAACATTCAGTACTTC
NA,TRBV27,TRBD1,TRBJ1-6,CASRGRGQGDSPLHF,TGTGCCAGCAGGGGGAGAGGACAGGGCGATTCACCCCTCCACTTT
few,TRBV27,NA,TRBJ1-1,CASSFGTKNTEAFF,TGTGCCAGCAGTTTCGGGACAAAGAACACTGAAGCTTTCTTT
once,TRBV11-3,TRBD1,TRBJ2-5,CASSSGQGLGETQYF,TGTGCCAGCAGCTCGGGACAGGGGCTAGGGGAGACCCAGTACTTC
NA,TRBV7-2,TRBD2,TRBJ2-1,CASSYLAGGPSEQFF,TGTGCCAGCAGCTATCTAGCGGGGGGGCCGAGTGAGCAGTTCTTC
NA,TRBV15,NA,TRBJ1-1,CATSGRQGKTPNTEAFF,TGTGCCACCAGCGGTCGGCAGGGAAAGACTCCGAACACTGAAGCTTTCTTT
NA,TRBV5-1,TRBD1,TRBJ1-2,CASSLGQGSGYTF,TGCGCCAGCAGCTTGGGACAGGGAAGTGGCTACACCTTC
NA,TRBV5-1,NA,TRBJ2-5,CASSQQPGQQETQYF,TGCGCCAGCAGCCAGCAGCCGGGACAACAAGAGACCCAGTACTTC
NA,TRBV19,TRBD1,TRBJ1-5,CASSPRWTGGVDSNQPQHF,TGTGCCAGTAGTCCTAGATGGACAGGGGGTGTCGATAGCAATCAGCCCCAGCATTTT
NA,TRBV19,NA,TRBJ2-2,CASVTGPNTGELFF,TGTGCCAGCGTGACAGGCCCGAACACCGGGGAGCTGTTTTTT
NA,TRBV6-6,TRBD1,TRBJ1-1,CASSGSSGTGEAFF,TGTGCCAGCAGTGGATCGTCAGGGACAGGTGAAGCTTTCTTT
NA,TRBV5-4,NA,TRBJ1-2,CASMGGTNYGYTF,TGTGCCAGCATGGGGGGGACTAACTATGGCTACACCTTC
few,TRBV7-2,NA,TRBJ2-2,CASSLETFGELFF,TGTGCCAGCAGCTTAGAGACTTTCGGGGAGCTGTTTTTT
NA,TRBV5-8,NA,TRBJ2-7,CASSSPFSEQYF,TGTGCCAGCAGCTCCCCCTTCAGCGAGCAGTACTTC
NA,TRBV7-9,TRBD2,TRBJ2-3,CASGTSGNTDTQYF,TGTGCCAGCGGTACTAGCGGGAACACAGATACGCAGTATTTT
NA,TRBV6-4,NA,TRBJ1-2,CASRIDRQRNYGYTF,TGTGCCAGCAGGATCGACCGACAACGCAACTATGGCTACACCTTC
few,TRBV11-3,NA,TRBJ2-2,CASSPFASGELFF,TGTGCCAGCAGCCCCTTTGCGTCCGGGGAGCTGTTTTTT
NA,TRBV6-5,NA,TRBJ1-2,CASSYSGEGDGYTF,TGTGCCAGCAGTTACTCGGGGGAGGGGGATGGCTACACCTTC
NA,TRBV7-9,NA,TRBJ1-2,CASSPGYPGYTF,TGTGCCAGCAGCCCGGGTTACCCTGGCTACACCTTC
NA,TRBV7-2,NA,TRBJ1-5,CASSIDSHQPQHF,TGTGCCAGCAGCATCGACAGTCATCAGCCCCAGCATTTT
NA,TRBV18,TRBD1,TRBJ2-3,CASSPLYRGLGTDTQYF,TGTGCCAGCTCACCACTGTACAGGGGATTGGGCACAGATACGCAGTATTTT
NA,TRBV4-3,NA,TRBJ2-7,CASSQGEASAYLGYEQYF,TGCGCCAGCAGCCAAGGAGAGGCGAGCGCCTATCTGGGTTACGAGCAGTACTTC
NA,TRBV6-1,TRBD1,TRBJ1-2,CASSEGGDSYGYTF,TGTGCCAGCAGTGAAGGGGGGGACAGCTATGGCTACACCTTC
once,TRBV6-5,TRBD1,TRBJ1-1,CASRDRVGGTEAFF,TGTGCCAGTAGAGACAGGGTCGGAGGCACTGAAGCTTTCTTT
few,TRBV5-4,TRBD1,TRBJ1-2,CASSPGQGGTYGYTF,TGTGCCAGCAGCCCTGGACAGGGGGGCACATATGGCTACACCTTC
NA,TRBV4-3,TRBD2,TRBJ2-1,CASSHDTSGGAYNEQFF,TGCGCCAGCAGCCACGATACTAGCGGGGGGGCGTACAATGAGCAGTTCTTC
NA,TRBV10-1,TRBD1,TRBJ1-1,CASSDLQGMGAFF,TGCGCCAGCAGTGATCTACAGGGGATGGGGGCTTTCTTT
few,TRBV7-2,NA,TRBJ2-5,CASSLGSERETQYF,TGTGCCAGCAGCTTAGGAAGCGAGAGAGAGACCCAGTACTTC
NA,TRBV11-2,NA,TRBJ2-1,CASSAAGLSYNEQFF,TGTGCCAGCAGCGCGGCGGGACTTTCTTACAATGAGCAGTTCTTC
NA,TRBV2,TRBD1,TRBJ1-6,CASSEVTGGSRGSYNSPLHF,TGTGCCAGCAGTGAAGTGACAGGGGGCTCTCGAGGATCCTATAATTCACCCCTCCACTTT
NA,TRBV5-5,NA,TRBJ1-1,CASSLEGTSNTEAFF,TGTGCCAGCAGCTTGGAAGGGACATCGAACACTGAAGCTTTCTTT
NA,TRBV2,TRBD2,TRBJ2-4,CASRGTSADLNIQYF,TGTGCCAGCCGGGGGACTAGCGCAGATCTAAACATTCAGTACTTC
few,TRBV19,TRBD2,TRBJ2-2,CATSSGLGLAGELFF,TGTGCCACTTCTTCGGGACTAGGTTTAGCCGGGGAGCTGTTTTTT
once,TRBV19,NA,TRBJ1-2,CASSLEGSRGYTF,TGTGCCAGTAGTCTTGAGGGTTCGCGTGGCTACACCTTC
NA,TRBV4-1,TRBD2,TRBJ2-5,CASSQDREAGASRWETQYF,TGCGCCAGCAGCCAAGACCGGGAAGCGGGGGCCTCCCGCTGGGAGACCCAGTACTTC
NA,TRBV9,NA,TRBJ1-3,CASSGQANSGNTIYF,TGTGCCAGCAGCGGGCAGGCGAACTCTGGAAACACCATATATTTT
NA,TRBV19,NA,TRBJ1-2,CASTARQDNYGYTF,TGTGCCAGTACCGCACGACAGGATAACTATGGCTACACCTTC
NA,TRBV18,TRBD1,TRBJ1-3,CASSPLGQELRNTIYF,TGTGCCAGCTCACCACTCGGACAGGAATTGAGAAACACCATATATTTT
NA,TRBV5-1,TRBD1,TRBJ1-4,CASSLISRSGGLNDEKLFF,TGCGCCAGCAGCTTGATATCACGGTCAGGGGGCTTGAATGATGAAAAACTGTTTTTT
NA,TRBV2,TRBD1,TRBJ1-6,CASRPPRGQGDSPLHF,TGTGCCAGCAGGCCTCCGAGGGGGCAGGGGGATTCACCCCTCCACTTT
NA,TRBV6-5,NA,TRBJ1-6,CASSLRGFLNSPLHF,TGTGCCAGCAGTTTACGGGGTTTTCTAAATTCACCCCTCCACTTT
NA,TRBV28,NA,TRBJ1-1,CASSLGRGGTEAFF,TGTGCCAGCAGTTTAGGGCGAGGGGGTACTGAAGCTTTCTTT
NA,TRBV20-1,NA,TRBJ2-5,CSPEYQETQYF,TGCAGCCCGGAGTACCAAGAGACCCAGTACTTC
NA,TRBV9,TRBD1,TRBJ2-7,CASSASWDRGREEQYF,TGTGCCAGCAGCGCAAGCTGGGACAGGGGGCGCGAGGAGCAGTACTTC
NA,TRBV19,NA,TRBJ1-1,CASRAQTLMNTEAFF,TGTGCCAGTAGGGCACAGACCCTGATGAACACTGAAGCTTTCTTT
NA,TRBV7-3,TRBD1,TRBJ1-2,CASSPDRGYGYTF,TGTGCCAGCAGCCCTGACAGGGGCTATGGCTACACCTTC